This TCR beta chain emerged from a study of blood T cell repertoires in COVID-19. In the study overall: Whether acute or convalescent, the COVID-19 samples came from the United States, Italy and Spain.

The assay was immunoSEQ multiplex PCR, and TCRdb's table has in-frame clones only and misses some. The sample lists roughly 110,000 clones, 60% to 85% occurring once. Trimming stripped 0 bases from V and 5 bases from J, with 11 bases between. The CDR3 contains 14 residues. From germline, CDR1 is SGHNT and CDR2 YYREEE (reference sequence). The receptor comes from a man in his sixties or seventies with acute or convalescent COVID-19. The rearrangement joins TRBV5-4 to TRBJ2-5; D perhaps matches TRBD2 (6 bases). Specimen: peripheral blood. CDR3: CASSLVGGLETQYF. As DNA, the CDR3 is TGTGCCAGCAGCTTGGTCGGGGGACTTGAGACCCAGTACTTC.